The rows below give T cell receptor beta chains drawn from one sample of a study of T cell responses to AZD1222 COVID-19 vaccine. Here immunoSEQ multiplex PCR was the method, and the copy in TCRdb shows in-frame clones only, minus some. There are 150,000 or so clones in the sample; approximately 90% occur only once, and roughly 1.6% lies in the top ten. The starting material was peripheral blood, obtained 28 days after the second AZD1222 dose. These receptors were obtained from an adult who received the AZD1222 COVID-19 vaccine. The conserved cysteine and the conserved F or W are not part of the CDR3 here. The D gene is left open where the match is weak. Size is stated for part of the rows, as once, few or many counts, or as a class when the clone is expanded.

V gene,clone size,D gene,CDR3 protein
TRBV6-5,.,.,ASRPNTDTQY
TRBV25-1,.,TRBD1,ASSEETGEDNYGYT
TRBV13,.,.,ASSLERGEQF
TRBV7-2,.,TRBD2,ASSFGGARETQY
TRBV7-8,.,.,ASSLGGTPLH
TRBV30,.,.,AWNPASGFEQF
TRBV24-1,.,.,ATSDNSRGFYNEQF
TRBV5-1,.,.,ASSLGDAGNSPLH
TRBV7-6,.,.,ASSQWGPQNEKLF
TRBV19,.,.,ASRDSTRQRNTEAF
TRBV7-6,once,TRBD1,ASSSQGASDYEQY
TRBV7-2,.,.,ASSAHFRSDNGYT
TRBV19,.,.,ASSSAGGRGAEAF
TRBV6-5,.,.,ASSWAYEQY
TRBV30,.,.,AWSSAVPYQPQH
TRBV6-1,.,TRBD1,ASSDRTGSDTQY
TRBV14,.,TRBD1,ASSPRQGTYNEQF
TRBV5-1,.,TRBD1,ASSLVDRPRGDTQY
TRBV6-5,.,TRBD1,ASSIGTDAMSYT
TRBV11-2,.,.,ASPGGGPGNTIY
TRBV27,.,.,ASSLKAPYEQY
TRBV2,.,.,ASRDVNYGYT
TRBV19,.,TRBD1,ASSIVTGAEAF
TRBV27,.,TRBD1,ATRDRDNYGYT
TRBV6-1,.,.,ASSEAGGQGQPQH
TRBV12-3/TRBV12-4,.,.,ASSLGRGGYT
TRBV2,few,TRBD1,ASTPQGARTDTQY
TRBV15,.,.,ATSRDLGGGEQF
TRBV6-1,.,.,ASSDREAGPFYSNQPQH
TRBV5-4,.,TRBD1,ASSLGLSGPGTGLYEQY
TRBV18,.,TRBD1,ASSPADRGNTEAF
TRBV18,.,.,ASSPWQEKLDTQY
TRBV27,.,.,ASSLPGFGQY
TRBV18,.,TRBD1,ASSPDRVSGYT
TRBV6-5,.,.,ASSPSTNTEAF
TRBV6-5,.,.,ASRINYGYT
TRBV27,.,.,ASDQGGNTGELF
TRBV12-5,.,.,ASGLGTQNQPQH
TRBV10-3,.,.,AAQNEQF
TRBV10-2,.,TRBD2,ASSGGLAGKYNEQF
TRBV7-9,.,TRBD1,ASSSRQGMVYGYT
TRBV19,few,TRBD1,ASSIDRGSSQPQH
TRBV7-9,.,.,ATKGPGTDTQY
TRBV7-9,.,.,ASSPGGSQPQH
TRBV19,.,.,ATPRETGELF
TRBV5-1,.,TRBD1,ASSSADRGSTDTQY
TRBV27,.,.,ASSLSIFLNTEAF
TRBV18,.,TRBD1,ASSPRQGVNTGELF
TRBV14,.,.,ASSPSLPYEQY